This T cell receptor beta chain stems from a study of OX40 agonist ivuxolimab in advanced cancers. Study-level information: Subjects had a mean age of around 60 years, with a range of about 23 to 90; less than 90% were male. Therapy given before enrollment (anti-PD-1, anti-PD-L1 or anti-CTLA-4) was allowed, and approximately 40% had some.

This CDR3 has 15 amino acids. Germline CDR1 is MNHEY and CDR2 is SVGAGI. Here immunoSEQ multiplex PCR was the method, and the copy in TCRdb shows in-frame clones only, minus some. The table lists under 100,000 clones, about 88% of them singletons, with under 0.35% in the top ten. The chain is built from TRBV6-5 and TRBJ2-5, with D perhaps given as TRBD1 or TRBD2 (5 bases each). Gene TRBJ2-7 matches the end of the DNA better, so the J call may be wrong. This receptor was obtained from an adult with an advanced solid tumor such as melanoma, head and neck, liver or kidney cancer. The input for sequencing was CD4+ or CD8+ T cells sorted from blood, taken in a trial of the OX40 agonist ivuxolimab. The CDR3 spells CASKNGADPSYEQYF. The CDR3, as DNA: TGTGCCAGCAAAAACGGGGCCGATCCCTCCTACGAGCAGTACTTC.